These 26 T cell receptor beta chains came from one sample sequenced in a study of T cell responses to AZD1222 COVID-19 vaccine. Assay: immunoSEQ multiplex PCR; the TCRdb copy retains only in-frame clones and omits some. The profile covers about 140,000 clones, with around nine tenths appearing a single time and roughly 4% taken by the ten largest. This specimen consisted of peripheral blood, obtained 28 days after the second AZD1222 dose. Source of these receptors: an adult who received the AZD1222 COVID-19 vaccine.

This clone was detected only a few times. CDR3 in DNA: TGTGCCAGCCTGATCGCTTTAGGGACAGGGAACGCTTTCTTT. This codes for CASLIALGTGNAFF. The chain carries TRBV6-5 and TRBJ1-1; 9 positions match TRBD1. Germline V gene data show CDR1 as MNHEY and CDR2 as SVGAGI. The V segment lost 8 bases and the J segment 11 bases; nucleotides outside the gene matches: 15. This CDR3 is 14 amino acids long.

V gene TRBV11-3 combines with J gene TRBJ2-3; D not certain. The ends were cut back, 4 bases at V and 0 bases at J, with 11 bases in the middle. The CDR3 spans 15 residues. The V gene's germline CDR1 is SGHNT and CDR2 YENEEA. The CDR3 DNA reads as TGTGCCAGCAGCTCCCGGGTGGGGAGCACAGATACGCAGTATTTT. Translated: CASSSRVGSTDTQYF.

This chain links TRBV5-1 with TRBJ1-6; D gene ambiguous. The CDR3 sequence is 13 residues long. V shed 2 bases and J shed 8 bases, with 8 bases lying between them. Looked up from germline, CDR1 is SGHRS and CDR2 is YFSETQ. CDR3 nucleotides: TGCGCCAGCAGCTTATCCGAGGATTCACCCCTCCACTTT. Encoded protein: CASSLSEDSPLHF.

This sequence joins TRBV7-3 and TRBJ1-2, with 7 nucleotides matching TRBD1. After removal of 1 base from V and 4 bases from J, the junction contained 9 bases not matched to a gene. Germline V CDR1 and CDR2: SGHTA, FQGTGA. The length of the CDR3 is 16 residues. The CDR3 region has the DNA TGTGCCAGCAGCTTAATGGGACAGACCAGCCCCTATGGCTACACCTTC. It yields the protein CASSLMGQTSPYGYTF.

This rearrangement joins TRBV12-3 or TRBV12-4 to TRBJ2-1; perhaps D is TRBD1 or TRBD2 (5 bases each). There are 13 residues in the CDR3. V was pared by 11 bases and J by 4 bases, with 15 bases between. The CDR3 loop reads CASQWGLYNEQFF. CDR3 coding DNA: TGTGCCTCCCAGTGGGGGTTATACAATGAGCAGTTCTTC.

CDR3 in amino acids: CASSLAGAIAKNIQYF. As DNA, the CDR3 is TGTGCCAGCAGCTTGGCAGGGGCTATAGCCAAAAACATTCAGTACTTC. This chain uses TRBV5-4 with TRBJ2-4; perhaps TRBD1 as D (6 bases). The CDR3 loop spans 16 amino acids. Germline-derived CDR1 and CDR2 are SGHNT and YYREEE (reference sequence). Trimming shortened V by 0 bases and J by 0 bases, and 10 bases separated the two germline ends.

The J gene is TRBJ2-7, the V gene TRBV4-1; D not certain. The germline V and J ends were trimmed by 4 bases and 2 bases, with 18 bases remaining between them. The germline CDR1 and CDR2 sequences are MGHRA and YSYEKL. The CDR3 length is 16 residues. This chain's CDR3 is CASSPSQRKGTYEQYF. The CDR3 DNA reads as TGCGCCAGCAGCCCTTCTCAGAGGAAAGGAACCTACGAGCAGTACTTC.

The rearrangement joins TRBV10-1 to TRBJ1-2; 7 nucleotides align to TRBD1. Germline V CDR1 and CDR2: WNHNN, SYGVQD (reference sequence). There are 14 residues in the CDR3. J gave up 3 bases and V 3 bases, and 4 bases lay outside the gene matches. As DNA, the CDR3 is TGCGCCAGCAGTGACCCAGGGGGTCACTATGGCTACACCTTC. As protein: CASSDPGGHYGYTF.

The chain combines TRBV15 with TRBJ1-1; D perhaps matches TRBD1 (6 bases). Deletions cut 1 base from V and 0 bases from J, with 6 bases between. The CDR3 has 14 residues. In germline, CDR1 is LNHNV, CDR2 YYDKDF (reference sequence). The chain's CDR3 is CATSRGQVNTEAFF. In DNA, the CDR3 is TGTGCCACCAGCAGAGGACAGGTGAACACTGAAGCTTTCTTT.

The J gene is TRBJ2-3, the V gene TRBV9, with TRBD1 matching 9 bases. The J segment lost 2 bases and the V segment lost 3 bases, leaving 4 bases of the junction unmatched. CDR1 and CDR2 (germline): SGDLS, YYNGEE. The CDR3 spans 15 residues. CDR3 residues: CASSARTGDTDTQYF. The CDR3 nucleotides are TGTGCCAGCAGCGCTAGGACAGGGGACACAGATACGCAGTATTTT.

J is TRBJ1-1 and V is TRBV7-9, with D possibly matching TRBD1 (5 bases). CDR3 length: 11 residues. Germline CDR1 SEHNR, CDR2 FQNEAQ (reference sequence). V was shortened by 6 bases and J by 5 bases, with 7 bases between the two germline ends. The CDR3 sequence: CASRGGTEAFF. In nucleotides, the CDR3 is TGTGCCAGCAGGGGGGGTACTGAAGCTTTCTTT.

V is TRBV7-9 and J is TRBJ1-1; D is uncertain. Germline-derived CDR1 and CDR2 are SEHNR and FQNEAQ (reference sequence). The CDR3 has 14 amino acids. V gave up 5 bases and J gave up 8 bases, with 18 bases separating them. CDR3 coding DNA: TGTGCCAGCAGCCTCGGGAGGATTCGTTCAGAAGCTTTCTTT. Translation gives CASSLGRIRSEAFF.

The V gene is TRBV7-9, the J gene TRBJ1-1; possibly TRBD1 for D (6 bases). Trimming took 5 bases from V and 8 from J, leaving 15 bases between them. From germline, CDR1 is SEHNR and CDR2 FQNEAQ (reference sequence). There are 13 residues in the CDR3. The CDR3 is CASSPRQVREAFF. In nucleotides, the CDR3 is TGTGCCAGCAGCCCGCGACAGGTCCGAGAAGCTTTCTTT. The full variable domain, its missing parts supplied by reference TRBV7-9 and TRBJ1-1, is DTGVSQNPRHKITKRGQNVTFRCDPISEHNRLYWYRQTLGQGPEFLTYFQNEAQLEKSRLLSDRFSAERPKGSFSTLEIQRTEQGDSAMYLCASSPRQVREAFFGQGTRLTVV.

The chain carries TRBV6-4 and TRBJ2-6; D possibly corresponds to TRBD1 (6 bases). The CDR3 runs 19 residues. Trimming removed 5 bases at V and 0 bases at J, with 20 bases between. Germline-derived CDR1 and CDR2 are MRHNA and SNTAGT. For the CDR3, the DNA is TGTGCCAGCAGTCCCCCCCTACGGGACACGTCCTCTGGGGCCAACGTCCTGACTTTC. It translates to CASSPPLRDTSSGANVLTF.

V gene TRBV27 combines with J gene TRBJ1-1; 11 nucleotides line up with TRBD1. The V gene's germline CDR1 is MNHEY and CDR2 SMNVEV (reference sequence). The CDR3 runs to 14 residues. V shed 3 bases and J 6 bases; nucleotides not matched to a gene: 3. As DNA, the CDR3 is TGTGCCAGCAGTTTTCAGGGACAGGGGGCTGAAGCTTTCTTT. Translation: CASSFQGQGAEAFF.

The chain is built from TRBV6-5 and TRBJ2-7; 7 bases agree with TRBD2. The CDR3 covers 14 residues. Per germline, CDR1 MNHEY and CDR2 SVGAGI. After removal of 6 bases from V and 0 bases from J, the junction contained 5 bases not matched to a gene. DNA of the CDR3: TGTGCCAGCAGGTTGACTAGCTTCTCCTACGAGCAGTACTTC. Its translation is CASRLTSFSYEQYF.

J is TRBJ1-6 and V is TRBV4-3; D is ambiguous. Germline lookup yields CDR1 LGHNA and CDR2 YSLEER. V was shortened by 3 bases and J by 9 bases, with 9 bases between the two germline ends. This CDR3 spans 13 amino acids. In DNA, the CDR3 is TGCGCCAGCAGCCACCGCGAGGCTTCACCCCTCCACTTT. This translates into CASSHREASPLHF.

The V and J genes are TRBV4-3 and TRBJ1-2; D is ambiguous. Germline V lookup: CDR1 LGHNA, CDR2 YSLEER. V was pared by 5 bases and J by 2 bases, with 6 bases between. The CDR3 has 12 amino acids. The CDR3 DNA follows: TGCGCCAGCAGCTTAGGGAACTATGGCTACACCTTC. It encodes CASSLGNYGYTF.

The chain uses TRBV6-6 and TRBJ2-7; 9 bases agree with TRBD2. CDR1 MNHNY and CDR2 SVGAGI come from the germline V gene (reference sequence). V dropped 4 bases and J dropped 2; count of bases not matched to a gene: 9. CDR3 length: 16 residues. CDR3 loop: CASSFTLPSGAYEQYF. CDR3 in DNA: TGTGCCAGCAGTTTCACTCTTCCTAGCGGGGCCTACGAGCAGTACTTC.

The chain is built from TRBV6-5 and TRBJ1-1, with a tentative D call TRBD1 (5 bases). V dropped 6 bases and J dropped 1 base, with 9 bases sitting between them. This CDR3 has 13 amino acids. CDR1 MNHEY and CDR2 SVGAGI come from the germline V gene. For the CDR3, the DNA is TGTGCCAGCAGGTTGGACAAGAACACTGAAGCTTTCTTT. This translates into CASRLDKNTEAFF.

The rearrangement uses TRBV28 and TRBJ1-4, with a tentative D call TRBD1 (6 bases). Per the germline V gene, CDR1 is MDHEN and CDR2 is SYDVKM. The V and J ends lost 3 bases and 1 base respectively, with 12 bases between them. This CDR3 region has 16 residues. The CDR3 spells CASSFSRGLTNEKLFF. CDR3 DNA sequence: TGTGCCAGCAGTTTCTCCCGGGGGCTAACTAATGAAAAACTGTTTTTT. The complete variable domain, with remaining parts taken from reference TRBV28 and TRBJ1-4, reads DVKVTQSSRYLVKRTGEKVFLECVQDMDHENMFWYRQDPGLGLRLIYFSYDVKMKEKGDIPEGYSVSREKKERFSLILESASTNQTSMYLCASSFSRGLTNEKLFFGSGTQLSVL.

The J gene is TRBJ2-5, the V gene TRBV6-5; D not certain. CDR1 and CDR2 (germline): MNHEY, SVGAGI. V lost 2 bases and J 2 bases, leaving 12 bases between the germline ends. This CDR3 spans 15 amino acids. CDR3 amino acids: CASSYSLGLQETQYF. Written as DNA, the CDR3 is TGTGCCAGCAGTTACAGCCTCGGTCTACAAGAGACCCAGTACTTC.

CDR3 in DNA: TGTGCCAGCAGCTTAAGGGCGGCTCAAGAGACCCAGTACTTC. It encodes CASSLRAAQETQYF. V and J are TRBV13 and TRBJ2-5; D remains ambiguous. Germline V gene lookup returns CDR1 PRHDT and CDR2 FYEKMQ (reference sequence). This CDR3 is 14 amino acids long. Trimming cost V 2 bases and J 2 bases, with 9 bases left between them.

This chain connects TRBV7-9 to TRBJ1-4; 7 bases are shared with TRBD1. The CDR3 runs to 14 residues. V was clipped by 0 bases and J by 6 bases; unmatched bases: 1. CDR1 is SEHNR, CDR2 FQNEAQ, per germline (reference sequence). The CDR3 sequence is CASSLAGGDEKLFF. DNA for the CDR3: TGTGCCAGCAGCTTAGCAGGGGGCGATGAAAAACTGTTTTTT.

The J gene is TRBJ2-1, the V gene TRBV9; D call uncertain. This CDR3 is built from 12 residues. Trimming shortened V by 4 bases and J by 8 bases, and 10 bases separated the two germline ends. Germline V gives CDR1 SGDLS, CDR2 YYNGEE. CDR3: CASSLTSDEQFF. The CDR3 nucleotides read TGTGCCAGCAGCCTAACCTCGGATGAGCAGTTCTTC.

The chain uses TRBV6-5 and TRBJ1-2; no clear D. Germline V gives CDR1 MNHEY, CDR2 SVGAGI. V was pared by 5 bases and J by 0 bases, with 13 bases between. This CDR3 region has 15 residues. CDR3 loop: CASSRRLRTNYGYTF. For the CDR3, the DNA is TGTGCCAGCAGTCGTCGACTCCGAACTAACTATGGCTACACCTTC.